The clone carrying this T cell receptor beta chain was detected a few times. Antigen: not known. Germline-derived CDR1 and CDR2 are SGHRS and YFSETQ. The CDR3 sequence is 15 residues long. Trimming cost V 3 bases and J 2 bases, with 9 bases left between them. The data are from a study of response to subunit inactivated influenza vaccine. Regarding the study as a whole: The authors offered the suggestion that each seasonal influenza vaccination recruits few new T cells.

TCRdb passed the RT-PCR reads through MiXCR, listing each CDR3 protein once. This sample has some 500,000 distinct CDR3 sequences, with approximately 16% found just once. This clonotype was obtained from a man between 50 and 69 years old who received an inactivated influenza vaccine. This chain links TRBV5-1 with TRBJ1-6; D not certain. Material: CD4+ T cells sorted from PBMCs, obtained 23 months after vaccination. CDR3 sequence reads: CASSSAGTYNSPLHF. CDR3 coding DNA: TGCGCCAGCAGCTCTGCCGGGACCTATAATTCACCCCTCCACTTT. The full variable domain, its missing parts supplied by reference TRBV5-1 and TRBJ1-6, is KAGVTQTPRYLIKTRGQQVTLSCSPISGHRSVSWYQQTPGQGLQFLFEYFSETQRNKGNFPGRFSGRQFSNSRSEMNVSTLELGDSALYLCASSSAGTYNSPLHFGNGTRLTVT.